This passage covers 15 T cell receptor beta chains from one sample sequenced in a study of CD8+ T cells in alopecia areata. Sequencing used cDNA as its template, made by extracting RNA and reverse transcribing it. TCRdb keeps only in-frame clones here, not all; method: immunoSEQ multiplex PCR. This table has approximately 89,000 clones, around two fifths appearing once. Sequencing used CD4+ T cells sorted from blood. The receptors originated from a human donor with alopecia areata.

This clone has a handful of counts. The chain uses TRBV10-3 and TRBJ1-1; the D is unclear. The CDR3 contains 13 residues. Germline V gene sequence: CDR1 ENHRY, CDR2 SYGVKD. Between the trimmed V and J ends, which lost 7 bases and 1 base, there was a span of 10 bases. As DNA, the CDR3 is TGTGCCATCACCCCTGGAGGGAACACTGAAGCTTTCTTT. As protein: CAITPGGNTEAFF.

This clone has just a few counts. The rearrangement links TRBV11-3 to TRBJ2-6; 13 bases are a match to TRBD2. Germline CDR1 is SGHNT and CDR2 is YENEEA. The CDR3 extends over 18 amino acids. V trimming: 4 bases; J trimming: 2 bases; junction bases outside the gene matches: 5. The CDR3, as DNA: TGTGCCAGCAGCTCTGGACTAGCGGGGGTTGCTGGGGCCAACGTCCTGACTTTC. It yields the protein CASSSGLAGVAGANVLTF.

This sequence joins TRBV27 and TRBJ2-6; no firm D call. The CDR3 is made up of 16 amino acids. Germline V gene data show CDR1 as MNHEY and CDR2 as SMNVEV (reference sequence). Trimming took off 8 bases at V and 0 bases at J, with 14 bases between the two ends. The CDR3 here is CASGITAGSGANVLTF. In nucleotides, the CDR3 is TGTGCCAGCGGAATCACCGCAGGCTCTGGGGCCAACGTCCTGACTTTC.

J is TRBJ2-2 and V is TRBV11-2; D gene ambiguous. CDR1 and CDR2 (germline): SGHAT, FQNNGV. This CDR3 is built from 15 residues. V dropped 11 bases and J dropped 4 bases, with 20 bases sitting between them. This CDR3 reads CAAQRTPHLTGELFF. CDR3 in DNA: TGTGCCGCCCAAAGGACCCCCCATCTCACCGGGGAGCTGTTTTTT.

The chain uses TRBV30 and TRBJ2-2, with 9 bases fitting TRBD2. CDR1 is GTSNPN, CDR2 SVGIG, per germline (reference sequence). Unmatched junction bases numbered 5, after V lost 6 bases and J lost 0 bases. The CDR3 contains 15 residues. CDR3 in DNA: TGTGCCTGCCCGGCGGGGGGGCCGAACACCGGGGAGCTGTTTTTT. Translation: CACPAGGPNTGELFF.

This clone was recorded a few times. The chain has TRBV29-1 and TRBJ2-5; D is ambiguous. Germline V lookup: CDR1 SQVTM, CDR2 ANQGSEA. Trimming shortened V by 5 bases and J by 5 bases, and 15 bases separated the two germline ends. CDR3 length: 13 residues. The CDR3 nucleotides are TGCAGCGTTAATGGTAGGATGGTGGAGACCCAGTACTTC. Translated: CSVNGRMVETQYF.

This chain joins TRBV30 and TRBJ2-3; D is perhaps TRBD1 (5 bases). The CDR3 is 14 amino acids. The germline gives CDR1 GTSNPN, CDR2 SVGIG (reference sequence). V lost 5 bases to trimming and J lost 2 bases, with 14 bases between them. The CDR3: CAWVLQGYTDTQYF. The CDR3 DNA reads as TGTGCCTGGGTACTTCAGGGCTACACAGATACGCAGTATTTT.

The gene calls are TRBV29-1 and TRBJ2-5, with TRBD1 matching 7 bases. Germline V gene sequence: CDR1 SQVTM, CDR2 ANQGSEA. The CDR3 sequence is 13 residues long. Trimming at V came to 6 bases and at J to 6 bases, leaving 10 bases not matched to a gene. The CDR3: CSVVPTGRKTQYF. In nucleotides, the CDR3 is TGCAGCGTCGTCCCGACAGGGCGGAAGACCCAGTACTTC.

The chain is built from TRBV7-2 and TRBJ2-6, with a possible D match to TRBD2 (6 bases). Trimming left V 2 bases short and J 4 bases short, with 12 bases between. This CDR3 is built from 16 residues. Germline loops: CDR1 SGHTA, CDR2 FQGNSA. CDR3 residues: CASSLMEGAGANVLTF. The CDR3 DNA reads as TGTGCCAGCAGCTTAATGGAGGGTGCAGGGGCCAACGTCCTGACTTTC. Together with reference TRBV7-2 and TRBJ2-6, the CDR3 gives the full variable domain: GAGVSQSPSNKVTEKGKDVELRCDPISGHTALYWYRQSLGQGLEFLIYFQGNSAPDKSGLPSDRFSAERTGGSVSTLTIQRTQQEDSAVYLCASSLMEGAGANVLTFGAGSRLTVL.

In nucleotides, the CDR3 is TGCAGCGTTGACCACCCGAACACTGAAGCTTTCTTT. It is translated as CSVDHPNTEAFF. The rearrangement links TRBV29-1 to TRBJ1-1, with unresolved D. Per germline, CDR1 SQVTM and CDR2 ANQGSEA. Deletions cut 3 bases from V and 1 base from J, with 6 bases between. This CDR3 is 12 amino acids long.

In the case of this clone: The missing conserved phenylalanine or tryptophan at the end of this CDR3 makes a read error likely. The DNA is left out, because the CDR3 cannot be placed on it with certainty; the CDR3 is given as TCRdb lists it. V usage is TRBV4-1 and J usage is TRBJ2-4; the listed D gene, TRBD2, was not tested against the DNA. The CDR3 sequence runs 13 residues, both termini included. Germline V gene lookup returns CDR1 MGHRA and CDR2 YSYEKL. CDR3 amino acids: CASSQEGGTPYRI.

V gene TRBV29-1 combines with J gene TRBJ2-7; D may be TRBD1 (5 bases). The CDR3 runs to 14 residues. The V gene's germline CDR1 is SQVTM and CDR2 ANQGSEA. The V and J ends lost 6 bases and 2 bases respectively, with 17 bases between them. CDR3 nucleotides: TGCAGCGTCGAGATTACGACAGTCCCCTACGAGCAGTACTTC. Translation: CSVEITTVPYEQYF.

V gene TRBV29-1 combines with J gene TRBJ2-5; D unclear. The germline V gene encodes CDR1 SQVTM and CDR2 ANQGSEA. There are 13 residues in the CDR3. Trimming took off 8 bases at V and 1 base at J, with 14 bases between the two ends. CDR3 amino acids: CSTRTALQETQYF. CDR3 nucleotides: TGCAGCACAAGGACGGCTCTCCAAGAGACCCAGTACTTC.

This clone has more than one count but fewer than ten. This CDR3 reads CASSPRKGGLKEAFF. The CDR3 DNA reads TGTGCCAGCAGCCCCAGAAAGGGCGGATTAAAAGAAGCTTTCTTT. The chain has TRBV11-1 and TRBJ1-1; no definite D call. This CDR3 spans 15 amino acids. Trimming shortened V by 5 bases and J by 8 bases, and 21 bases separated the two germline ends. From germline, CDR1 is SGHAT and CDR2 FQDESV (reference sequence).

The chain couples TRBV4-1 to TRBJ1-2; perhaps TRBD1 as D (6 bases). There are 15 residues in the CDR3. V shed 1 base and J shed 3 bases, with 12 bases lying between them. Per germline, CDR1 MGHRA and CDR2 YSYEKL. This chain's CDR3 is CASSQGRRGDYGYTF. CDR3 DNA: TGCGCCAGCAGCCAAGGGCGCAGGGGCGACTATGGCTACACCTTC.